This T cell receptor beta chain was sequenced in a study of identical twins. TCRdb reprocessed the 5' RACE reads via MiXCR and lists one record per CDR3 protein. The data show approximately 260,000 distinct CDR3 sequences, 6.5% to 9.5% seen once. Unmatched junction bases numbered 21, after V lost 2 bases and J lost 3 bases. There are 20 residues in the CDR3. CDR1 and CDR2 from the germline V gene are SGHRS and YFSETQ. Study-level results: A partial confounding effect on zero-insertion analyses could come from invariant MAIT and iNKT cells. The abundant beta clonotypes from cord blood had fewer insertions, and memory repertoires had none of this.

To note about this clonotype: As yet, its antigen is unknown.

These records were also assigned to another study, of yellow fever vaccine responses in identical twins.

This chain connects TRBV5-1 to TRBJ2-7; the match to TRBD1 covers 9 bases. The receptor was derived from a woman aged 18 to 35 in good health. The sample was CD8+ T cells sorted from blood. The DNA of the CDR3 is TGCGCCAGCAGCTTCAACCCGGGACAGGGAATGAACTACGACCTCTACGAGCAGTACTTC. Protein: CASSFNPGQGMNYDLYEQYF.